The 19 T cell receptor beta chains below all came from one sample that was sequenced in a study of blood T cell repertoires in COVID-19. Some clones are missing from TCRdb's copy, which holds only in-frame ones; the method was immunoSEQ multiplex PCR. The sample has around 87,000 clones, 89% seen once; the top ten hold roughly 8.9%. Specimen: peripheral blood. The receptor source for this set is a man in his fifties or sixties with acute or convalescent COVID-19.

The chain carries TRBV5-4 and TRBJ2-5, with 15 positions matching TRBD2. The germline V gene has CDR1 SGHNT and CDR2 YYREEE (reference sequence). The V and J ends lost 4 bases and 12 bases, in that order; junction bases with no gene match: 10. The CDR3 sequence is 15 residues long. CDR3 protein: CASSIGTSGGSREYF. CDR3 nucleotides: TGTGCCAGCAGCATTGGGACTAGCGGGGGGTCCCGGGAGTACTTC.

About this clone: The same CDR3 arises from other DNA sequences in this sample as well. The V gene is TRBV27, the J gene TRBJ1-2; D possibly corresponds to TRBD1 (5 bases). Germline CDR1 is MNHEY and CDR2 is SMNVEV (reference sequence). Between the trimmed V and J ends, which lost 0 bases and 5 bases, there was a span of 7 bases. This CDR3 has 13 amino acids. The CDR3 sequence is CASSLSSGYGYTF. CDR3 sequence (DNA): TGTGCCAGCAGTTTATCGTCAGGGTATGGCTACACCTTC.

V and J are TRBV7-2 and TRBJ1-1; 8 bases fit TRBD1. The CDR3 sequence is 15 residues long. Germline lookup yields CDR1 SGHTA and CDR2 FQGNSA. V shed 6 bases, J shed 5 bases, and the junction held 11 bases outside the gene matches. DNA for the CDR3: TGTGCCAGCAGGAGCAACAGGGGGGAAGGGACTGAAGCTTTCTTT. This translates into CASRSNRGEGTEAFF.

The gene calls are TRBV3-1 (or the pseudogene TRBV3-2) and TRBJ1-2, with D tentatively TRBD1 (6 bases). The CDR3 has 17 amino acids. V was clipped by 4 bases and J by 3 bases, with 21 bases between them. Germline V CDR1 and CDR2: LGHDT, YNNKEL (reference sequence). In nucleotides, the CDR3 is TGTGCCAGCAGCCCCGAAGGAGTCCGAGGGGGGGACTATGGCTACACCTTC. This gives the protein CASSPEGVRGGDYGYTF.

The J gene is TRBJ2-5, the V gene TRBV6-5; 8 nucleotides agree with TRBD2. The ends lost 6 bases at V and 3 bases at J; junction bases unmatched: 3. Germline V gene lookup returns CDR1 MNHEY and CDR2 SVGAGI. The length of the CDR3 is 13 residues. CDR3 in amino acids: CASRNGGEETQYF. The CDR3 nucleotides are TGTGCCAGCAGGAACGGGGGGGAAGAGACCCAGTACTTC.

This rearrangement joins TRBV3-1 (or the pseudogene TRBV3-2) to TRBJ1-1; no clear D. Germline CDR1 and CDR2: LGHDT and YNNKEL (reference sequence). This CDR3 is built from 14 residues. Deletions cut 4 bases from V and 3 bases from J, with 12 bases between. The chain's CDR3 is CASSPPGSDTEAFF. The CDR3 bases are TGTGCCAGCAGCCCGCCGGGGTCTGACACTGAAGCTTTCTTT.

V gene TRBV7-3 combines with J gene TRBJ2-2; no reliable D call. V lost 5 bases, J lost 6 bases, and 19 bases lay in between. The CDR3 runs 16 residues. In germline, CDR1 is SGHTA, CDR2 FQGTGA. CDR3 region: CASSDGLGGGPGELFF. The CDR3 coding sequence is TGTGCCAGCAGCGACGGCTTAGGCGGCGGCCCCGGGGAGCTGTTTTTT.

The chain combines TRBV28 with TRBJ1-1, with 7 positions matching TRBD1. CDR1 MDHEN and CDR2 SYDVKM come from the germline V gene. The CDR3 has 14 amino acids. The V gene end was trimmed by 6 bases and the J gene end by 6 bases; junction bases not matched to a gene: 10. This chain's CDR3 is CASRNTGARAEAFF. As DNA, the CDR3 is TGTGCCAGCAGGAATACAGGGGCTAGGGCTGAAGCTTTCTTT. The whole variable domain, remainder taken from reference TRBV28 and TRBJ1-1, is DVKVTQSSRYLVKRTGEKVFLECVQDMDHENMFWYRQDPGLGLRLIYFSYDVKMKEKGDIPEGYSVSREKKERFSLILESASTNQTSMYLCASRNTGARAEAFFGQGTRLTVV.

The chain has TRBV19 and TRBJ1-1; no definite D call. Trimming shortened V by 6 bases and J by 3 bases, and 11 bases separated the two germline ends. CDR1 is LNHDA and CDR2 is SQIVND in the germline V gene (reference sequence). CDR3 size: 13 residues. The CDR3 here is CASSSGGYTEAFF. The DNA of the CDR3 is TGTGCCAGTAGCTCAGGTGGGTACACTGAAGCTTTCTTT.

The genes are TRBV19 and TRBJ2-1; TRBD2 agrees at 13 bases. The trim removed 10 bases at V and 5 bases at J, leaving 8 bases unmatched. The CDR3 is 15 residues long. CDR1 is LNHDA, CDR2 SQIVND, per germline (reference sequence). The DNA of the CDR3 is TGTGCCACCGCAACCGGGACTAGCGGGAACAATGAGCAGTTCTTC. It codes for CATATGTSGNNEQFF.

The chain is built from TRBV7-8 and TRBJ2-2; 7 nucleotides match TRBD2. The CDR3 covers 15 residues. Germline CDR1 and CDR2: SGHVS and FQNEAQ. V was pared by 1 base and J by 5 bases, with 4 bases of the junction left unmatched. CDR3 nucleotide sequence: TGTGCCAGCAGCTTAGTTGTAGCGGGTACCGGGGAGCTGTTTTTT. This translates into CASSLVVAGTGELFF.

The chain uses TRBV11-2 and TRBJ1-1; 8 bases map to TRBD1. Germline CDR1 reads SGHAT; CDR2 reads FQNNGV. V lost 4 bases and J lost 9; bases outside the gene matches: 16. This CDR3 spans 16 amino acids. CDR3 DNA: TGTGCCAGCAGCTCTCGGCAGACAGGGGTCCGACCTAAAGCTTTCTTT. Translating gives CASSSRQTGVRPKAFF.

The chain recombines TRBV7-8 with TRBJ2-1; TRBD1 aligns across 7 bases. V gave up 5 bases and J gave up 10 bases; unmatched junction bases: 11. CDR1 SGHVS and CDR2 FQNEAQ come from the germline V gene. The CDR3 is 14 amino acids. The CDR3, as DNA: TGTGCCAGCAGCACGCACACAGGGGTGGGCGAGCAGTTCTTC. Its protein is CASSTHTGVGEQFF.

This chain uses TRBV14 with TRBJ2-2; a weak D match, TRBD2 (6 bases). The V end was cut by 5 bases, the J end by 7 bases, with 20 bases between. The length of the CDR3 is 16 residues. Germline CDR1 SGHDN, CDR2 FVKESK. The CDR3 loop is CASSSTPLFGGGELFF. The CDR3 DNA follows: TGTGCCAGCAGCTCAACCCCCCTCTTCGGGGGCGGGGAGCTGTTTTTT.

The V and J genes are TRBV30 and TRBJ1-1; D remains ambiguous. Trimming stripped 0 bases from V and 1 base from J, with 9 bases between. Germline loops: CDR1 GTSNPN, CDR2 SVGIG (reference sequence). The length of the CDR3 is 14 residues. CDR3 DNA sequence: TGTGCCTGGAGTGTAAGCGGCGGGAACACTGAAGCTTTCTTT. As protein: CAWSVSGGNTEAFF.

The chain uses TRBV30 and TRBJ2-5, with 8 nucleotides matching TRBD2. CDR3 length: 14 residues. The V segment lost 5 bases and the J segment 5 bases; nucleotides outside the gene matches: 10. Germline CDR1 reads GTSNPN; CDR2 reads SVGIG (reference sequence). The CDR3 nucleotides read TGTGCCTGGCGGATTAGCGGGGTGAGGGAGACCCAGTACTTC. It translates to CAWRISGVRETQYF.

The chain combines TRBV5-4 with TRBJ2-2; a possible D gene is TRBD2 (7 bases). CDR1 and CDR2 from the germline V gene are SGHNT and YYREEE (reference sequence). This CDR3 spans 14 amino acids. V was shortened by 5 bases and J by 4 bases, with 12 bases between the two germline ends. The CDR3 reads CASRRRGGTGELFF. The CDR3 DNA reads as TGTGCCAGCAGGCGTAGGGGGGGCACCGGGGAGCTGTTTTTT.

This chain uses TRBV19 with TRBJ2-1; D remains unclear. V gave up 3 bases and J gave up 8 bases, with 5 bases separating them. The CDR3 contains 11 residues. Looked up from germline, CDR1 is LNHDA and CDR2 is SQIVND (reference sequence). For the CDR3, the DNA is TGTGCCAGTAGTATCGTCCATGAGCAGTTCTTC. It specifies CASSIVHEQFF. The whole variable domain, filled in from reference TRBV19 and TRBJ2-1, reads DGGITQSPKYLFRKEGQNVTLSCEQNLNHDAMYWYRQDPGQGLRLIYYSQIVNDFQKGDIAEGYSVSREKKESFPLTVTSAQKNPTAFYLCASSIVHEQFFGPGTRLTVL.

The chain employs TRBV5-1 and TRBJ1-1, with TRBD1 as a possible D gene (5 bases). Germline V lookup: CDR1 SGHRS, CDR2 YFSETQ. Trimming shortened V by 4 bases and J by 5 bases, and 21 bases separated the two germline ends. This CDR3 contains 16 residues. CDR3 sequence (DNA): TGCGCCAGCAGCGCCTTTACAGGAAGCACGGGTACTGAAGCTTTCTTT. Its translation is CASSAFTGSTGTEAFF.